This T cell receptor (beta chain) was found in a study of blood T cells in healthy people across ages. Study background: About one barcoded TCR beta cDNA was captured per two T cells.

Study-wide results and caveats: Long-lived donors carried more naive CD4+ cells and greater diversity than aged donors.

In this sample, this clonotype turned up a few times. No antigen is known for it. No DNA is shown, since the ends of the CDR3 on it are uncertain; the CDR3 is the one TCRdb lists. There were healthy Caucasian individuals from Russia, aged 6 to 90, serving as donors. The length of the CDR3 is 16 amino acids, counting both ends. A J-beta primer mix and a sample-barcoded 5' primer were used in a second PCR of about 7 to 12 cycles. TCRdb used MiXCR to reprocess the 5' RACE reads, holding one entry per CDR3 protein. The top ten hold around 13% of the sample, which has some 1.1 million distinct CDR3 sequences, roughly two fifths seen once.

The sequence was obtained from a man aged 18 to 35 in good health. The specimen was blood. This sequence joins TRBV12-3 or TRBV12-4 and TRBJ2-5; the tabulated D call, TRBD1, remains unverified against the DNA. The CDR3 spells CASSFGPGVPKETQYF.